These 18 T cell receptor beta chains were all obtained from the same sample, sequenced in a study of shared clonotypes between healthy human individuals. The protocol was immunoSEQ multiplex PCR, while the TCRdb copy is restricted to in-frame clones and leaves out a portion. The repertoire has millions of clones, 95% of them found once; the top ten carry 0.13%. The sample was naive CD4+ T cells sorted from blood. Subset defined: CD45RA+ positively selected. The origin of the receptors is a young man in good health.

The V gene is TRBV2, the J gene TRBJ2-3; 13 bases fit TRBD2. Germline values: CDR1 SNHLY, CDR2 FYNNEI. V lost 6 bases, J lost 6 bases, and 6 bases stayed unmatched. The length of the CDR3 is 15 residues. The DNA of the CDR3 is TGTGCCAGCAGCCGGACTAGCGGGAGCGGGGATACGCAGTATTTT. Its translation is CASSRTSGSGDTQYF.

Worth noting for this clone: Because the CDR3's place on the DNA is in doubt, the DNA is left out and the CDR3 is given as listed by TCRdb. The V gene is TRBV27, the J gene TRBJ2-7; the table names TRBD1, a call not compared with the DNA. Per germline, CDR1 MNHEY and CDR2 SMNVEV (reference sequence). The CDR3 totals 14 residues, both ends included. CDR3 loop: CASSFFGQGSEQYF.

This clone was found a few times. This specimen includes other DNA sequences encoding the same CDR3. The chain combines TRBV7-9 with TRBJ1-5, with D unclear. Trimming shortened V by 5 bases and J by 5 bases, and 7 bases separated the two germline ends. The CDR3 totals 12 residues. Germline CDR1 SEHNR, CDR2 FQNEAQ (reference sequence). The CDR3 is CASSLTDQPQHF. The CDR3 nucleotides read TGTGCCAGCAGCCTTACAGATCAGCCCCAGCATTTT.

V and J are TRBV10-3 and TRBJ2-1; 10 bases agree with TRBD2. Germline CDR1 ENHRY, CDR2 SYGVKD. The V and J ends lost 4 bases and 1 base, in that order; junction bases with no gene match: 10. There are 18 residues in the CDR3. The DNA for the CDR3 is TGTGCCATCAGTGCAAGCCTAGCGGGAGATGGATCCTACAATGAGCAGTTCTTC. Translation: CAISASLAGDGSYNEQFF.

J is TRBJ1-5 and V is TRBV4-1; perhaps TRBD1 as D (6 bases). The germline V and J ends were trimmed by 3 bases and 3 bases, with 18 bases remaining between them. Germline assignment: CDR1 MGHRA and CDR2 YSYEKL. The CDR3 totals 17 residues. The CDR3 coding sequence is TGCGCCAGCAGCCACCTAGGACAGCCCAAGACCAATCAGCCCCAGCATTTT. Its translation: CASSHLGQPKTNQPQHF.

The rearrangement joins TRBV5-1 to TRBJ2-1; 7 bases map to TRBD1. V shed 7 bases, J shed 0 bases, and the junction held 7 bases outside the gene matches. From germline, CDR1 is SGHRS and CDR2 YFSETQ. The CDR3 is 15 residues long. Here the CDR3 DNA reads TGCGCCAGCGCCTTGGACAGGAGCTCCTACAATGAGCAGTTCTTC. It is translated as CASALDRSSYNEQFF.

This clone was counted a single time. The chain employs TRBV10-2 and TRBJ2-3; D possibly corresponds to TRBD1 (6 bases). The CDR3 runs to 13 residues. V was clipped by 6 bases and J by 3 bases, with 10 bases between them. CDR1 is WSHSY and CDR2 is SAAADI in the germline V gene. The CDR3 coding sequence is TGCGCCAGCAGACAACAGGGTACAGATACGCAGTATTTT. Translation: CASRQQGTDTQYF.

The chain combines TRBV11-2 with TRBJ1-4; 10 bases are a match to TRBD1. V lost 5 bases to trimming and J lost 8 bases; unmatched junction nucleotides: 5. The length of the CDR3 is 14 residues. Germline V CDR1 and CDR2: SGHAT, FQNNGV. The DNA for the CDR3 is TGTGCCAGCAGCGATCCGGGACAGGGGGAAAAACTGTTTTTT. As protein: CASSDPGQGEKLFF. The variable domain in full, completed from reference TRBV11-2 and TRBJ1-4, reads EAGVAQSPRYKIIEKRQSVAFWCNPISGHATLYWYQQILGQGPKLLIQFQNNGVVDDSQLPKDRFSAERLKGVDSTLKIQPAKLEDSAVYLCASSDPGQGEKLFFGSGTQLSVL.

The rearrangement links TRBV27 to TRBJ1-1; the match to TRBD1 covers 10 bases. The CDR3 consists of 18 residues. CDR1 is MNHEY and CDR2 is SMNVEV in the germline V gene (reference sequence). With V trimmed by 10 bases and J by 2 bases, 19 bases remained unmatched. The CDR3 reads CATQGPRGRDRGNTEAFF. For the CDR3, the DNA is TGTGCCACTCAAGGGCCGAGGGGCCGGGACAGGGGTAACACTGAAGCTTTCTTT.

The chain has TRBV23-1 and TRBJ2-2, with TRBD1 matching over 7 bases. TRBV23-1 is annotated as an ORF whose role is uncertain. The CDR3 sequence is 16 residues long. With V trimmed by 0 bases and J by 4 bases, 5 bases remained unmatched. CDR3: CASSQSRGLGTGELFF. CDR3 nucleotide sequence: TGCGCCAGCAGTCAATCTAGGGGGCTCGGCACCGGGGAGCTGTTTTTT.

This CDR3 is CASSPWDRNTEAFF. CDR3 DNA: TGTGCCAGCAGCCCTTGGGACAGGAACACTGAAGCTTTCTTT. The V call is TRBV21-1, the J call TRBJ1-1; the listed D gene, TRBD1, was not tested against the DNA. TRBV21-1 has pseudogene status. The CDR3 consists of 14 residues.

The genes are TRBV2 and TRBJ1-1; D perhaps matches TRBD1 (6 bases). The CDR3 covers 14 residues. Trimming stripped 4 bases from V and 5 bases from J, with 14 bases between. CDR1 and CDR2 (germline): SNHLY, FYNNEI. The DNA for the CDR3 is TGTGCCAGCAGTGGGGGGGGCCACGGGACTGAAGCTTTCTTT. Residues: CASSGGGHGTEAFF.

As regards this clone: Other DNA sequences within the sample encode an identical CDR3. The chain is built from TRBV5-4 and TRBJ2-5, with 14 bases matching TRBD2. The CDR3 loop spans 16 amino acids. V was pared by 4 bases and J by 2 bases, with 4 bases of the junction left unmatched. CDR1 is SGHNT and CDR2 is YYREEE in the germline V gene (reference sequence). The CDR3 reads CASSPGLAGGQETQYF. DNA for the CDR3: TGTGCCAGCAGCCCCGGACTAGCGGGGGGACAAGAGACCCAGTACTTC.

A word on this clone: In the same sample, other DNA sequences code for this CDR3. This rearrangement joins TRBV5-1 to TRBJ2-2; D unresolved. The V end was cut by 0 bases, the J end by 3 bases, with 9 bases between. The CDR3 extends over 15 amino acids. Germline loops: CDR1 SGHRS, CDR2 YFSETQ. The CDR3 bases are TGCGCCAGCAGCTTGGCAGCTGGGGACACCGGGGAGCTGTTTTTT. Protein product: CASSLAAGDTGELFF. Variable domain in full (rest from reference TRBV5-1 and TRBJ2-2): KAGVTQTPRYLIKTRGQQVTLSCSPISGHRSVSWYQQTPGQGLQFLFEYFSETQRNKGNFPGRFSGRQFSNSRSEMNVSTLELGDSALYLCASSLAAGDTGELFFGEGSRLTVL.

This clone was counted ten times or more. The chain joins TRBV30 to TRBJ1-6; TRBD1 might be the D (6 bases). The CDR3 contains 13 residues. Trimming shortened V by 6 bases and J by 7 bases, and 13 bases separated the two germline ends. Germline-derived CDR1 and CDR2 are GTSNPN and SVGIG (reference sequence). The CDR3 protein is CACRGGENSPLHF. CDR3 coding DNA: TGTGCCTGCCGAGGGGGGGAAAATTCACCCCTCCACTTT.

The chain has TRBV5-4 and TRBJ2-1, with TRBD2 matching over 10 bases. The CDR3 is 15 residues long. The junction had 6 bases not matched to a gene; V was cut back by 4 bases and J by 5 bases. Germline-derived CDR1 and CDR2 are SGHNT and YYREEE (reference sequence). The CDR3 protein is CASSPPAGGHNEQFF. CDR3 DNA sequence: TGTGCCAGCAGCCCCCCAGCGGGGGGGCACAATGAGCAGTTCTTC.

This sequence joins TRBV4-3 and TRBJ2-5, with 16 bases matching TRBD2. The CDR3 extends over 22 amino acids. Germline CDR1 LGHNA, CDR2 YSLEER. Trimming took 0 bases from V and 0 from J; bases not matched to a gene: 13. The CDR3 loop reads CASSQDYGTSGRAFRYQETQYF. Written as DNA, the CDR3 is TGCGCCAGCAGCCAAGATTATGGGACTAGCGGGAGGGCCTTTCGGTACCAAGAGACCCAGTACTTC.

The J gene is TRBJ1-3, the V gene TRBV11-2; 10 bases map to TRBD1. Unmatched junction bases numbered 12, after V lost 5 bases and J lost 5 bases. Germline CDR1 SGHAT, CDR2 FQNNGV. CDR3 length: 17 amino acids. CDR3 bases: TGTGCCAGCAGCGCCCCGACAGGGGGCAAAGTAAGAAACACCATATATTTT. Amino acid sequence: CASSAPTGGKVRNTIYF.